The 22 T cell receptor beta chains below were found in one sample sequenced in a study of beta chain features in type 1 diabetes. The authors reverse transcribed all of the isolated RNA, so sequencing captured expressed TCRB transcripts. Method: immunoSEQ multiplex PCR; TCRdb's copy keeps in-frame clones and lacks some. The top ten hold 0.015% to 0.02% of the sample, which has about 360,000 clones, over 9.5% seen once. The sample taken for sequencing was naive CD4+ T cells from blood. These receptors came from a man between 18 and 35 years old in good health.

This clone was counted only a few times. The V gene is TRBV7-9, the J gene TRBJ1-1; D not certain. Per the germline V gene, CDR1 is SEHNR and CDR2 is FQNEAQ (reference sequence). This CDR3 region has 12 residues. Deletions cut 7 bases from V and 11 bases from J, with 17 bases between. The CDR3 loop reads CASTRTDPEAFF. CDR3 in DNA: TGTGCCAGCACCAGAACCGACCCGGAGGCTTTCTTT. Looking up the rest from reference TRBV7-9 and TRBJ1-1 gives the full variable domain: DTGVSQNPRHKITKRGQNVTFRCDPISEHNRLYWYRQTLGQGPEFLTYFQNEAQLEKSRLLSDRFSAERPKGSFSTLEIQRTEQGDSAMYLCASTRTDPEAFFGQGTRLTVV.

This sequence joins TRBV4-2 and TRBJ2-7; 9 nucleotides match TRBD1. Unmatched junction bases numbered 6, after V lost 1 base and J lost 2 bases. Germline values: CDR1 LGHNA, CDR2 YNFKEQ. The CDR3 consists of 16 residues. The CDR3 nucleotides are TGTGCCAGCAGCCAAGTTTTGGGGACAGGGACCTACGAGCAGTACTTC. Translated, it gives CASSQVLGTGTYEQYF.

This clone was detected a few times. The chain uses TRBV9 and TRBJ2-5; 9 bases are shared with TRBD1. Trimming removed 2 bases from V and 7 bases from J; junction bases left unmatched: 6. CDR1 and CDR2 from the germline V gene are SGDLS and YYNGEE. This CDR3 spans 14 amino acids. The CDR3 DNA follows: TGTGCCAGCAGCGTCGGACAGGGGACGGGGACCCAGTACTTC. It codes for CASSVGQGTGTQYF.

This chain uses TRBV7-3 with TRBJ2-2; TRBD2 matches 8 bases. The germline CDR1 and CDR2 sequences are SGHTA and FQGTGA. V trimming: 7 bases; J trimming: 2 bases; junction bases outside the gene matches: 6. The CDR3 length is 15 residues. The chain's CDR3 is CASNIAGTNTGELFF. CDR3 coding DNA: TGTGCCAGCAACATAGCGGGGACCAACACCGGGGAGCTGTTTTTT.

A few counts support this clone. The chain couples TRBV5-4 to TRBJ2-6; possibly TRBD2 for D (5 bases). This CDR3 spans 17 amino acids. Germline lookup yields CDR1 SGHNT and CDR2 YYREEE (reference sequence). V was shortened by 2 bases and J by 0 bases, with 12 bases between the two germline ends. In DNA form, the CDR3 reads TGTGCCAGCAGCTTAAATGAGGGTCTCTCTGGGGCCAACGTCCTGACTTTC. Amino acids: CASSLNEGLSGANVLTF.

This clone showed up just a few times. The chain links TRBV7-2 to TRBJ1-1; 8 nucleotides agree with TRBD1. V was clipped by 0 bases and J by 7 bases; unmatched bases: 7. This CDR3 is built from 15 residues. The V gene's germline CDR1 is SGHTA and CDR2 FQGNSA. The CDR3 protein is CASSLARGQGGEAFF. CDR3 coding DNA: TGTGCCAGCAGCTTAGCCCGTGGACAGGGCGGTGAAGCTTTCTTT.

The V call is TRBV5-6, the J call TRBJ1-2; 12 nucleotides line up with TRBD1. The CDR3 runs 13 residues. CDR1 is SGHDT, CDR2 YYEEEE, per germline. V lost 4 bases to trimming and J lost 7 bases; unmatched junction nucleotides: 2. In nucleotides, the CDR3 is TGTGCCAGCAGCGGGACAGGGGGCGTTGGCTACACCTTC. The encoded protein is CASSGTGGVGYTF.

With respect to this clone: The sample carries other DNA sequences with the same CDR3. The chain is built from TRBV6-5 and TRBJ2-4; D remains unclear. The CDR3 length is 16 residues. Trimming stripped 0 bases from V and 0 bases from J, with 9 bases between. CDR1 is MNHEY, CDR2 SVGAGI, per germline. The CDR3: CASSYSGSLAKNIQYF. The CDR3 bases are TGTGCCAGCAGTTACTCGGGCAGCTTAGCCAAAAACATTCAGTACTTC.

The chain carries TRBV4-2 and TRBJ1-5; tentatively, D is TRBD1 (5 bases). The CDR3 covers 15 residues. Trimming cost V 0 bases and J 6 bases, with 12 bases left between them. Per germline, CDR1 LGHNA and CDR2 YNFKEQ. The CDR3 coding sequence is TGTGCCAGCAGCCAAGAACTGCCGGGGGTTCAGCCCCAGCATTTT. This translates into CASSQELPGVQPQHF.

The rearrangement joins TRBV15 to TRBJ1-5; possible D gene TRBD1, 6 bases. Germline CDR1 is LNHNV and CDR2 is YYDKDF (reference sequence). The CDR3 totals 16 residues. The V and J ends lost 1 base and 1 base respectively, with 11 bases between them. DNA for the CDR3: TGTGCCACCAGCAGAGGACAGGTATGGAGCAATCAGCCCCAGCATTTT. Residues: CATSRGQVWSNQPQHF.

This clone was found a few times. DNA for the CDR3: TGTGCCAGCAGTGATCTGCGATCTAACTATGGCTACACCTTC. Encoded protein: CASSDLRSNYGYTF. J is TRBJ1-2 and V is TRBV2; no definite D call. The CDR3 sequence is 14 residues long. Trimming stripped 3 bases from V and 0 bases from J, with 8 bases between. Germline V gene data show CDR1 as SNHLY and CDR2 as FYNNEI.

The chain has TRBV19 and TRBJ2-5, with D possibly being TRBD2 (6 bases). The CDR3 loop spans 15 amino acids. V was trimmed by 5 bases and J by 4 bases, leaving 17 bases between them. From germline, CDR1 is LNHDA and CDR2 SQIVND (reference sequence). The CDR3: CASSPGTAGAETQYF. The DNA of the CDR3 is TGTGCCAGTAGTCCCGGGACTGCGGGCGCAGAGACCCAGTACTTC.

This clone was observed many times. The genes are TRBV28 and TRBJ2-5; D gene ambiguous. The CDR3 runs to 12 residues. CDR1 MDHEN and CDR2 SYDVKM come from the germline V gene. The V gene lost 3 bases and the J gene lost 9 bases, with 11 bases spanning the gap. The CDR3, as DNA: TGTGCCAGCAGTTTGAGAGTCGTGGCCCAGTACTTC. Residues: CASSLRVVAQYF.

For the CDR3, the DNA is TGTGCCAGCAGCTTACGCCCGGTAGATACGCAGTATTTT. Protein sequence: CASSLRPVDTQYF. This chain links TRBV11-2 with TRBJ2-3, with D unresolved. Germline loops: CDR1 SGHAT, CDR2 FQNNGV. The V end lost 2 bases, the J end lost 5 bases, and 8 bases lay between the germline ends. The CDR3 runs 13 residues.

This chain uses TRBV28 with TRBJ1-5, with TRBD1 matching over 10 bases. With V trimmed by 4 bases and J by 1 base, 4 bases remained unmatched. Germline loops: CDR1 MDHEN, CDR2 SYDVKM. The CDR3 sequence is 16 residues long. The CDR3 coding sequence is TGTGCCAGCAGTTGGGACAGGGGTCCCAGCAATCAGCCCCAGCATTTT. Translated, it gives CASSWDRGPSNQPQHF.

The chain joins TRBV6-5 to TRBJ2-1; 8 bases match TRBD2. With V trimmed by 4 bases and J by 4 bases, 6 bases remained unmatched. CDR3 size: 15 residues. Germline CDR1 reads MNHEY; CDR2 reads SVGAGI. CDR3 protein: CASSLGLGIYNEQFF. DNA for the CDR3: TGTGCCAGCAGTTTGGGACTAGGGATATACAATGAGCAGTTCTTC.

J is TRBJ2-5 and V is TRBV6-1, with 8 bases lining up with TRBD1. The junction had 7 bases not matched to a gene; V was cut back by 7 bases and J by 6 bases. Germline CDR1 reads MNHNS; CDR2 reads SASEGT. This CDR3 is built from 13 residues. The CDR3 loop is CASNGQGKQTQYF. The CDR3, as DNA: TGTGCCAGCAACGGACAGGGTAAACAGACCCAGTACTTC.

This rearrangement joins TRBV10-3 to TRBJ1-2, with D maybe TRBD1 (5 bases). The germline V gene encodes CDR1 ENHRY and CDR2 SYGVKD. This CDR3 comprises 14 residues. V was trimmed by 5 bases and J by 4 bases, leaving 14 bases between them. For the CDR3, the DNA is TGTGCCATCAGTATGGGGCCTTGGGGCTATGGCTACACCTTC. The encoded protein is CAISMGPWGYGYTF.

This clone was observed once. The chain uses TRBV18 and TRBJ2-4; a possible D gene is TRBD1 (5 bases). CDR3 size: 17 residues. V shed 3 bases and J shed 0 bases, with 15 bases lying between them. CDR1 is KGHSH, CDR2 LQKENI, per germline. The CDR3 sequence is CASSPLQGGIAKNIQYF. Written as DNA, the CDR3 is TGTGCCAGCTCACCTCTCCAGGGTGGGATAGCCAAAAACATTCAGTACTTC.

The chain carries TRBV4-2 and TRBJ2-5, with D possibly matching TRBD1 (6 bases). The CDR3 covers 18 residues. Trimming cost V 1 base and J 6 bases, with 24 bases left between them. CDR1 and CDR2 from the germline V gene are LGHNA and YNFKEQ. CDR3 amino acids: CASSQAMGAGVGEKTQYF. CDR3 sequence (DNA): TGTGCCAGCAGCCAAGCGATGGGGGCCGGGGTTGGCGAAAAGACCCAGTACTTC.

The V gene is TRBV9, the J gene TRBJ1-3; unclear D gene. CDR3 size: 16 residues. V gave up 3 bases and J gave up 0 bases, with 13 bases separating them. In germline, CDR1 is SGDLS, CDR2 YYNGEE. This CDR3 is CASSALGGSSGNTIYF. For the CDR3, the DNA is TGTGCCAGCAGCGCCCTGGGCGGGAGCTCTGGAAACACCATATATTTT.

The CDR3 DNA reads as TGTGCCAGCACGAGGGACAGGGGAAACTATGGCTACACCTTC. The encoded protein is CASTRDRGNYGYTF. The chain is built from TRBV9 and TRBJ1-2; TRBD1 matches at 10 bases. V dropped 6 bases and J dropped 2; count of bases not matched to a gene: 4. Germline V CDR1 and CDR2: SGDLS, YYNGEE. This CDR3 has 14 residues.